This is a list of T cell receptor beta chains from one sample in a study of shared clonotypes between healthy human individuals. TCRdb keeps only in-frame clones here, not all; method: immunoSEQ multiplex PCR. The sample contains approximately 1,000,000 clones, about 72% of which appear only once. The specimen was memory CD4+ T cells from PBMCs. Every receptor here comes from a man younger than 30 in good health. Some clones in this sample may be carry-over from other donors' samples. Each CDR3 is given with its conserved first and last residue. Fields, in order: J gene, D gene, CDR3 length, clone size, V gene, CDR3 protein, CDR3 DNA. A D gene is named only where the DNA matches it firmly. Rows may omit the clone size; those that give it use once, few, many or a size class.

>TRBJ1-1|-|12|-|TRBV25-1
CASSGSYRKAFF
TGCGCCAGCAGTGGGAGTTACCGGAAGGCTTTCTTT
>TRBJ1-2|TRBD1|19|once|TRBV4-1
CASSLSPEYWTGIRGGYTF
TGCGCCAGCAGCCTGTCGCCGGAGTACTGGACAGGGATCCGTGGTGGCTACACCTTC
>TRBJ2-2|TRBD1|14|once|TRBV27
CASSPGQVPGELFF
TGTGCCAGCAGCCCCGGACAGGTCCCCGGGGAGCTGTTTTTT
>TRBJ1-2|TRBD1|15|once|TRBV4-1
CASSPSGTGDYGYTF
TGCGCCAGCAGCCCATCCGGGACAGGGGACTATGGCTACACCTTC
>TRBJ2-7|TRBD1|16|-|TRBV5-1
CASSPGTGGRKGEQYF
TGCGCCAGCAGCCCCGGGACAGGCGGACGGAAGGGCGAGCAGTACTTC
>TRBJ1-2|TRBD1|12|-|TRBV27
CASYRGDYGYTF
TGTGCCAGCTACAGGGGAGACTATGGCTACACCTTC
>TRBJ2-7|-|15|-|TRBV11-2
CASSYQPTQGGEQYF
TGTGCCAGCAGCTATCAACCTACTCAGGGTGGCGAGCAGTACTTC
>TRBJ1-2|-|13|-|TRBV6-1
CASSEGQIYGYTF
TGTGCCAGCAGTGAAGGTCAGATCTATGGCTACACCTTC
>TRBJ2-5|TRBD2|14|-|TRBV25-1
CASSGASGGETQYF
TGTGCCAGCAGTGGGGCTAGCGGCGGTGAGACCCAGTACTTC
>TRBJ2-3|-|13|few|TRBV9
CASSIRTSDTQYF
TGTGCCAGCAGCATACGGACCTCCGATACGCAGTATTTT
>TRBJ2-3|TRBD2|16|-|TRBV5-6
CASSSTSGRAADTQYF
TGTGCCAGCAGCTCGACTAGCGGGAGGGCCGCAGATACGCAGTATTTT
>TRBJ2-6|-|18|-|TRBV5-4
CASSFSPSWGSGANVLTF
TGTGCCAGCAGCTTTTCACCGTCTTGGGGGTCTGGGGCCAACGTCCTGACTTTC
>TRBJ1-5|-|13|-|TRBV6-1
CASSLSVYQPQHF
TGTGCCAGCAGTTTGTCAGTCTATCAGCCCCAGCATTTT
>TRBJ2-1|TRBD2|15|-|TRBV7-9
CASSFLAGGQYEQFF
TGTGCCAGCAGCTTCTTAGCGGGAGGGCAGTATGAGCAGTTCTTC
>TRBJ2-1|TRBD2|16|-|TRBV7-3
CASSFGSSGPYNEQFF
TGTGCCAGCAGCTTCGGGTCTAGCGGGCCCTACAATGAGCAGTTCTTC
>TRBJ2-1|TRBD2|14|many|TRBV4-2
CASSQDSGRPGEFF
TGTGCCAGCAGCCAAGATTCCGGGAGGCCCGGAGAGTTCTTC
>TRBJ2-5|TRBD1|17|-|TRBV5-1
CASSLVGSTGGTETQYF
TGCGCCAGCAGCTTGGTGGGGTCGACAGGGGGTACAGAGACCCAGTACTTC
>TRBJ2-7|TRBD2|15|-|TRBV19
CASSNGLAGWYEQYF
TGTGCCAGTAGTAACGGACTAGCGGGATGGTACGAGCAGTACTTC
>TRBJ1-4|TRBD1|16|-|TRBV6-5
CASSYARTGGAEKLFF
TGTGCCAGCAGTTACGCCCGGACAGGGGGGGCTGAAAAACTGTTTTTT
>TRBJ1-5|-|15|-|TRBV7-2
CASSLAGQLGQPQHF
TGTGCCAGCAGCTTAGCTGGACAGTTGGGTCAGCCCCAGCATTTT
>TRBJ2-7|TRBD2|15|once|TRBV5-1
CASSLAAGAVHEQYF
TGCGCCAGCAGCTTGGCTGCGGGAGCGGTCCACGAGCAGTACTTC
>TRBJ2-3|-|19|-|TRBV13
CASSSPGSVSGYRADTQYF
TGTGCCAGCAGCTCTCCGGGCTCAGTGAGCGGGTACCGGGCAGATACGCAGTATTTT
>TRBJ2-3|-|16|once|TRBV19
CASSPFGRDATDTQYF
TGTGCCAGTAGTCCCTTTGGCAGGGATGCCACAGATACGCAGTATTTT
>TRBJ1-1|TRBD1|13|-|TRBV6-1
CASSSQGDTEAFF
TGTGCCAGCAGTTCTCAGGGGGACACTGAAGCTTTCTTT
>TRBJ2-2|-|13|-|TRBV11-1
CASSQEGAGELFF
TGTGCCAGCAGCCAAGAGGGTGCCGGGGAGCTGTTTTTT
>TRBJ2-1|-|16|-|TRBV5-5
CASSLAPAGIYNEQFF
TGTGCCAGCAGCTTGGCTCCAGCGGGCATCTACAATGAGCAGTTCTTC
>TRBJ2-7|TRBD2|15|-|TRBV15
CATSRVSGRSYEQYF
TGTGCCACCAGCAGAGTTAGCGGGAGGTCCTACGAGCAGTACTTC
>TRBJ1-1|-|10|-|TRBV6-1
CASRAFGAFF
TGTGCCAGCAGAGCGTTCGGAGCTTTCTTT
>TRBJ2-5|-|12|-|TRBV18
CASSLLVETQYF
TGTGCCAGCTCCCTTTTAGTGGAGACCCAGTACTTC
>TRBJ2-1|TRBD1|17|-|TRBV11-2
CASSSTLLRDRGNEQFF
TGTGCCAGCAGCTCTACACTACTCCGGGACAGGGGCAATGAGCAGTTCTTC
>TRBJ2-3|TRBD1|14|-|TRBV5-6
CASSWTGGADTQYF
TGTGCCAGCAGCTGGACAGGGGGCGCAGATACGCAGTATTTT
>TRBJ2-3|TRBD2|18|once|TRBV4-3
CASSQERIRGLATDTQYF
TGCGCCAGCAGCCAAGAAAGGATCAGGGGACTAGCAACAGATACGCAGTATTTT
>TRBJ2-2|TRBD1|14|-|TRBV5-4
CASSPQGAGGELFF
TGTGCCAGCAGCCCACAGGGGGCTGGCGGGGAGCTGTTTTTT
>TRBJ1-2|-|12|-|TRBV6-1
CASGGGAGGYTF
TGTGCCAGCGGTGGGGGGGCCGGTGGCTACACCTTC
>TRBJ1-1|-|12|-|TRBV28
CASSLRRAEAFF
TGTGCCAGCAGTTTGCGGCGGGCTGAAGCTTTCTTT
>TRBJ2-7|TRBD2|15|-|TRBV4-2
CASSPGGTSGDEQYF
TGTGCCAGCAGCCCTGGGGGGACTAGCGGGGACGAGCAGTACTTC
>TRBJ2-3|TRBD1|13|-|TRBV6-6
CASSYGQADTQYF
TGTGCCAGCAGTTATGGACAGGCAGATACGCAGTATTTT
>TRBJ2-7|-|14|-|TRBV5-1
CASRPGSVHYEQYF
TGCGCCAGCAGGCCAGGTAGTGTTCACTACGAGCAGTACTTC
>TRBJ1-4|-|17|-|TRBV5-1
CASSLLPPGQVNEKLFF
TGCGCCAGCAGCCTCTTACCACCGGGACAAGTTAATGAAAAACTGTTTTTT
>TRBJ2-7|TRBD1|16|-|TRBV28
CASSFPGQGRVHEQYF
TGTGCCAGCAGTTTCCCTGGACAGGGGAGGGTACACGAGCAGTACTTC